The next 14 T cell receptor beta chains were all read from a single sample in a study of PD-L1 blockade in urothelial cancer. Time point of the sample: peripheral blood 6 weeks after treatment start. Some clones are missing from TCRdb's copy, which holds only in-frame ones; the method was immunoSEQ multiplex PCR. The data contain 100,000 to 150,000 clones, 86% of them singletons. Source: PBMCs, taken around atezolizumab (anti-PD-L1) treatment. The receptors originated from a man between 45 and 60 years old with urothelial cancer.

The chain has TRBV30 and TRBJ1-5; D is undetermined. Germline V gene data show CDR1 as GTSNPN and CDR2 as SVGIG (reference sequence). With 1 base removed from V and 0 bases from J, the gap between germline ends came to 10 bases. This CDR3 has 15 amino acids. CDR3 residues: CAWSGNMNSNQPQHF. The CDR3 DNA reads TGTGCCTGGAGTGGCAACATGAATAGCAATCAGCCCCAGCATTTT.

The gene calls are TRBV5-1 and TRBJ1-1; D is perhaps TRBD1 (5 bases). Germline V gene sequence: CDR1 SGHRS, CDR2 YFSETQ. Trimming shortened V by 0 bases and J by 4 bases, and 10 bases separated the two germline ends. This CDR3 is built from 14 residues. The CDR3, as DNA: TGCGCCAGCAGCTTGGGGCAGGGCGTCACTGAAGCTTTCTTT. Translating it yields CASSLGQGVTEAFF.

The chain carries TRBV29-1 and TRBJ1-4; no clear D. This CDR3 is 14 amino acids long. The V gene's germline CDR1 is SQVTM and CDR2 ANQGSEA. Trimming stripped 4 bases from V and 5 bases from J, with 14 bases between. The CDR3 reads CSVGVSVGNEKLFF. The DNA for the CDR3 is TGCAGCGTTGGTGTTTCAGTCGGGAATGAAAAACTGTTTTTT.

V and J are TRBV6-1 and TRBJ2-3; 11 bases are shared with TRBD2. There are 17 residues in the CDR3. The V and J ends lost 4 bases and 2 bases, in that order; junction bases with no gene match: 8. The germline V gene has CDR1 MNHNS and CDR2 SASEGT. CDR3 in DNA: TGTGCCAGCAGTGTCTTTATAGCGGGAGGGAACACAGATACGCAGTATTTT. This codes for CASSVFIAGGNTDTQYF.

This chain uses TRBV27 with TRBJ2-1, with 8 bases fitting TRBD2. Germline-derived CDR1 and CDR2 are MNHEY and SMNVEV (reference sequence). V shed 4 bases, J shed 2 bases, and the junction held 7 bases outside the gene matches. The length of the CDR3 is 16 residues. The CDR3 is CASSSIAGFPYNEQFF. The DNA for the CDR3 is TGTGCCAGCAGTTCGATAGCGGGGTTCCCCTACAATGAGCAGTTCTTC.

This clone was recorded only once. The chain couples TRBV6-4 to TRBJ2-5; 9 bases line up with TRBD1. The CDR3 sequence is 15 residues long. The V and J ends lost 7 bases and 5 bases, in that order; junction bases with no gene match: 11. Germline V gene lookup returns CDR1 MRHNA and CDR2 SNTAGT. In DNA, the CDR3 is TGTGCCAGCATCCCCACAGGGGGCGTCTACGAGACCCAGTACTTC. Its protein product is CASIPTGGVYETQYF.

The chain is built from TRBV9 and TRBJ2-1, with 10 positions matching TRBD2. This CDR3 has 15 residues. J was trimmed by 5 bases and V by 2 bases; bases with no gene match: 4. Germline V CDR1 and CDR2: SGDLS, YYNGEE. Here the CDR3 DNA reads TGTGCCAGCAGCGTGCTAGCGGGGGACAACAATGAGCAGTTCTTC. This codes for CASSVLAGDNNEQFF.

This chain uses TRBV10-1 with TRBJ2-1; 11 nucleotides match TRBD2. Trimming cost V 3 bases and J 8 bases; bases outside gene matches: 15. The germline V gene encodes CDR1 WNHNN and CDR2 SYGVQD (reference sequence). This CDR3 region has 18 residues. Here the CDR3 DNA reads TGCGCCAGCAGTGAAGGCCTCTTAGCGGGAGGGCCCTCCTATGAGCAGTTCTTC. Translating gives CASSEGLLAGGPSYEQFF.

The CDR3 protein is CASSESASGGITDTQYF. The CDR3 DNA reads as TGCGCCAGCAGTGAGTCGGCTAGCGGGGGGATCACAGATACGCAGTATTTT. The chain couples TRBV10-1 to TRBJ2-3; 11 bases fit TRBD2. Germline assignment: CDR1 WNHNN and CDR2 SYGVQD (reference sequence). This CDR3 has 17 amino acids. V gave up 0 bases and J gave up 2 bases; unmatched junction bases: 4.

The V and J genes are TRBV10-1 and TRBJ2-3, with 7 positions matching TRBD1. CDR3 length equals 13 residues. The V and J ends lost 8 bases and 4 bases, in that order; junction bases with no gene match: 6. Per the germline V gene, CDR1 is WNHNN and CDR2 is SYGVQD (reference sequence). CDR3 sequence: CASGTAGADTQYF. DNA for the CDR3: TGCGCCAGCGGGACAGCTGGGGCAGATACGCAGTATTTT.

The J gene is TRBJ2-3, the V gene TRBV4-2; 12 positions agree with TRBD2. The J segment lost 0 bases and the V segment lost 3 bases, leaving 4 bases of the junction unmatched. The CDR3 is 17 amino acids. The V gene's germline CDR1 is LGHNA and CDR2 YNFKEQ. CDR3 protein: CASSQPSGRASTDTQYF. The CDR3 nucleotides are TGTGCCAGCAGCCAGCCTAGCGGGAGGGCCAGCACAGATACGCAGTATTTT.

The chain combines TRBV28 with TRBJ1-4; D may be TRBD1 (6 bases). The germline V gene encodes CDR1 MDHEN and CDR2 SYDVKM. This CDR3 has 15 amino acids. Trimming took 5 bases from V and 2 from J, leaving 12 bases between them. Here the CDR3 DNA reads TGTGCCAGCAGTCCCGCACAGGGTACTAATGAAAAACTGTTTTTT. It yields the protein CASSPAQGTNEKLFF.

This clone turned up a few times. The chain uses TRBV6-1 and TRBJ1-2; 8 bases are shared with TRBD1. CDR1 and CDR2 (germline): MNHNS, SASEGT. The V and J ends lost 0 bases and 5 bases, in that order; junction bases with no gene match: 8. This CDR3 region has 16 residues. The CDR3, as DNA: TGTGCCAGCAGTGAAGCCGGGACAGGCCTCCCTTATGGCTACACCTTC. It codes for CASSEAGTGLPYGYTF.

The chain links TRBV28 to TRBJ2-5, with TRBD2 as a possible D gene (6 bases). Germline values: CDR1 MDHEN, CDR2 SYDVKM. The CDR3 length is 17 residues. V was cut by 5 bases and J by 4 bases, with 23 bases left in between. The CDR3 DNA follows: TGTGCCAGCAGTCTTTTCTCTAGCGTCCACCGGGTAGAGACCCAGTACTTC. The encoded protein is CASSLFSSVHRVETQYF.